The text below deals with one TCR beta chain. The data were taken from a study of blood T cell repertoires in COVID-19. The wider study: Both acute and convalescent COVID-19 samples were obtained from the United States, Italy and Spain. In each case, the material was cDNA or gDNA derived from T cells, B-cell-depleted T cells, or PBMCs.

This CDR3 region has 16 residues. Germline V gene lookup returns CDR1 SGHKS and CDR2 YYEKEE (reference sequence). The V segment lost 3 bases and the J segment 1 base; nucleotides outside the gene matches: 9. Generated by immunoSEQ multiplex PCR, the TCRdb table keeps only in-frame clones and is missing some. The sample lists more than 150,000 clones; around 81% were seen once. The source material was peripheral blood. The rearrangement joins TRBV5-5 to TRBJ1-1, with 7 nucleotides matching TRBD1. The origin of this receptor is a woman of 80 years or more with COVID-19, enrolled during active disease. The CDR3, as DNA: TGTGCCAGCAGCTATTCGACCGGGACAGCGAACACTGAAGCTTTCTTT. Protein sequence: CASSYSTGTANTEAFF.